This T cell receptor beta chain derives from a study of blood T cell repertoires in COVID-19 (dated by TCRdb to the early 2020s). Notes on the research overall: Samples from collaborators originated in the United States, Italy and Spain and spanned both the acute and convalescent phases of COVID-19. Where available, HLA class I and class II types were taken from metadata supplied by the sample provider and were not determined by assay-based typing. The repertoires were released in a freely available public database meant as a resource for research on the immune response to SARS-CoV-2. Sample metadata almost always included a de-identified subject ID, COVID-19 status, age in years and sex. The samples were drawn from the first 160 participants of the ongoing ImmuneRACE study and from 1,254 subjects provided by 6 global collaborators. The prospective study material was composed of cDNA or gDNA derived from T cells, B-cell-depleted T cells, or PBMCs. Deeply sampled blood TCRbeta repertoires from subjects exposed to, actively infected with, or recovered from COVID-19 were included in the dataset. Overall study results and their limits: The quantity of clinical and demographic metadata differed by source and by participant and was supplied without curation.

Its CDR3 holds 15 amino acids, cysteine through phenylalanine. Of all the DNA, just the CDR3 is kept, 45 bases in frame from base 1. The V end loses 0 bases and the J end loses 10 bases, and a stretch of 15 bases separates them. Looking up the germline V gene yields CDR1 LGHNA and CDR2 YNFKEQ. This clone was counted once. Its antigen remains unidentified. No much larger clone is present one base from it, and per-base qualities are unavailable. Enrolling through a virtual design, the prospective study's participants ranged in age from roughly 18 to 95 years and lived across some 22 United States geographic areas. To assign participants to cohorts, the prospective study relied on clinical history that participants themselves reported in a screening survey and a study questionnaire. Exposed participants were defined as having been in contact with someone with a PCR-confirmed or clinician-diagnosed COVID-19 case within 2 weeks of study entry. In the prospective study, mobile phlebotomists collected whole blood, serum and a nasopharyngeal or oropharyngeal swab from each participant. Additional blood draws and questionnaires over an approximately two-month period could optionally be provided by prospective study participants. Before DNA extraction, prospective study blood samples were shipped either frozen or at room temperature.

The immunoSEQ Assay, a bias-controlled multiplex PCR, was used to amplify TCRbeta CDR3 regions from genomic DNA. The authors' pipeline ran thus. The number of nucleated cells in each sample was estimated by amplification of reference gene primers within the assay. Sequence reads were collapsed and filtered to measure the absolute abundance of every unique TCRbeta CDR3 rearrangement. For each sample, productive Simpson clonality was calculated as the square root of Simpson's diversity index over productive rearrangements. TCRdb stores this immuneACCESS table with in-frame sequences only. Part of the clones is absent; in the studies checked, under half of the shortfall reflects unresolved V genes, and no reason is known for the rest. V and J calls plus clone size are reproduced from that table; the DNA served to infer D and trimming. In all, the sample holds around 330,000 clones, and 85% of those were seen once. 1.5% to 2% of the sample comes from the top ten.

Input material: PBMCs or T cells enriched from blood (not recorded which). The clonotype comes from a woman aged 25 to 39 who had been exposed to COVID-19. The chain employs TRBV4-2 and TRBJ1-4; possibly the D gene is TRBD1, per 6 matching bases. Read as DNA, the sequence is TGTGCCAGCAGCCAAGAGCTACAGGGATATGGAAAACTGTTTTTT. This sequence encodes CASSQELQGYGKLFF.